This T cell receptor (beta chain) was sequenced during a study of blood T cell repertoires in COVID-19. V was clipped by 3 bases and J by 0 bases, with 15 bases between them. The germline V gene encodes CDR1 SGHRS and CDR2 YFSETQ. The CDR3 is 16 residues long. The data were produced by immunoSEQ multiplex PCR, yet TCRdb's version contains in-frame clones alone and is incomplete. This sample carries approximately 91,000 clones, about 80% of them seen once, and the ten largest clones take roughly 24%. Sequencing was done on a sample of peripheral blood. The origin of this receptor is a man between 65 and 85 years old with acute or convalescent COVID-19. V gene TRBV5-1 combines with J gene TRBJ1-1; a possible D gene is TRBD1 (5 bases). The CDR3 sequence: CASSSNPGILNTEAFF. CDR3 coding DNA: TGCGCCAGCAGCTCGAATCCAGGGATCCTGAACACTGAAGCTTTCTTT.